One sample yielded the 2 T cell receptor beta chains listed below, sequenced in a study of Graves' ophthalmopathy and Graves' hyperthyroidism. The authors amplified TCR beta CDR3 regions from RNA transcripts. First-round RT-PCR used HTBI primers; second-round multiplex PCR followed. MiXCR was run by TCRdb on the multiplex PCR reads, yielding one entry per CDR3 protein. Found here are roughly 160,000 distinct CDR3 sequences, roughly 36% of them singletons; the top ten hold 8% to 10%. Sequencing used peripheral blood. The receptor set was obtained from a young man with Graves' ophthalmopathy.

The chain joins TRBV30 to TRBJ1-5; D might be TRBD1 (6 bases). The CDR3 has 16 amino acids. The V gene lost 0 bases and the J gene lost 4 bases, with 16 bases spanning the gap. CDR1 and CDR2 from the germline V gene are GTSNPN and SVGIG (reference sequence). CDR3: CAWSVRGRGENQPQHF. As DNA, the CDR3 is TGTGCCTGGAGTGTACGGGGCAGGGGTGAGAATCAGCCCCAGCATTTT.

The chain couples TRBV12-5 to TRBJ1-2; no clear D. Trimming removed 5 bases at V and 8 bases at J, with 18 bases between. Germline V lookup: CDR1 LGHNT, CDR2 FRNRAP. CDR3 length: 14 amino acids. Here the CDR3 reads CASGPPTWGQGYTF. The CDR3, as DNA: TGTGCTAGTGGTCCGCCTACGTGGGGTCAAGGCTACACCTTC.